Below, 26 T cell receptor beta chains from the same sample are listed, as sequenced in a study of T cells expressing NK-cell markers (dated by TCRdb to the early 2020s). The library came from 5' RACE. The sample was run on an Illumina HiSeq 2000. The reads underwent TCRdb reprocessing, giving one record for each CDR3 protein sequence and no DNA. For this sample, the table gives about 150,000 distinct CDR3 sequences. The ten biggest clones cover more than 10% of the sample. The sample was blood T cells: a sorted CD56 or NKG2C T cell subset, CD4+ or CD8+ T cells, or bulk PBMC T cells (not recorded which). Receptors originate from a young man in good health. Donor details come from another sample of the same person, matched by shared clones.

This CDR3 reads CASSYIASETQYF. The chain couples TRBV6-2 or TRBV6-3 to TRBJ2-5; the D call of TRBD2 rests on TCRdb alone, since no DNA is present to check it. Germline V lookup: CDR1 MNHEY, CDR2 SVGEGT. There are 13 residues in the CDR3.

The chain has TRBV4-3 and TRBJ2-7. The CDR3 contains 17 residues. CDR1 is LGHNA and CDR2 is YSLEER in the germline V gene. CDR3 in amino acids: CASSQDLASGLSYEQYF.

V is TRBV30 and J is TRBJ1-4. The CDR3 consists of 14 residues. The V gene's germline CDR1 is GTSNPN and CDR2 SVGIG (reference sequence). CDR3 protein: CAWSVGYSGEKLFF. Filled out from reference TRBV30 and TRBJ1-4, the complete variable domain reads SQTIHQWPATLVQPVGSPLSLECTVEGTSNPNLYWYRQAAGRGLQLLFYSVGIGQISSEVPQNLSASRPQDRQFILSSKKLLLSDSGFYLCAWSVGYSGEKLFFGSGTQLSVL.

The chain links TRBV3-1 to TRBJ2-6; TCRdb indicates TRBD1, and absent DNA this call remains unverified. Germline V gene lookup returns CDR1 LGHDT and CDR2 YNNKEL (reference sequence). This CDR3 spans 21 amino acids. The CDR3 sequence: CASSHDTLEGQQISGANVLTF.

Here the CDR3 reads CARHRGHQPQHF. The genes are TRBV5-1 and TRBJ1-5; the D gene TCRdb calls, TRBD1, cannot be checked with no DNA. Germline CDR1 is SGHRS and CDR2 is YFSETQ. The CDR3 is 12 residues long.

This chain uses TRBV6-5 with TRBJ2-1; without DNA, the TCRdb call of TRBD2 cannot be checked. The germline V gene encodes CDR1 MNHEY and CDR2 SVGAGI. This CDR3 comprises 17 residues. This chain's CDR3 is CASSYSPPGGTYNEQFF.

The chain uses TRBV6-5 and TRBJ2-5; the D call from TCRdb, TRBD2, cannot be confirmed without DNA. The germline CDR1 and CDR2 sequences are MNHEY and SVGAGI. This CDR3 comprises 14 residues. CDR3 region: CASSHGLAGETQYF.

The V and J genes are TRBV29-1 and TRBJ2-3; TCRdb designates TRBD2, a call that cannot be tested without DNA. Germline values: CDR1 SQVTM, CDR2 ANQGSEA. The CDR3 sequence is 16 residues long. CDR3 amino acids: CSESGGAGGPVDTQYF.

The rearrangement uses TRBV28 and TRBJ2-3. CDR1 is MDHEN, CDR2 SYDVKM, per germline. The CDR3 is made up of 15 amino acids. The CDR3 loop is CASSSDTVATDTQYF. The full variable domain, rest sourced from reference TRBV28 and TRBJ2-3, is DVKVTQSSRYLVKRTGEKVFLECVQDMDHENMFWYRQDPGLGLRLIYFSYDVKMKEKGDIPEGYSVSREKKERFSLILESASTNQTSMYLCASSSDTVATDTQYFGPGTRLTVL.

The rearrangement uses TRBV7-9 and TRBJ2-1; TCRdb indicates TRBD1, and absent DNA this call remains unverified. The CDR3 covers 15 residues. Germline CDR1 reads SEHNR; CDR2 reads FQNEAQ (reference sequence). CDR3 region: CASSLTGQPYNEQFF.

This chain's CDR3 is CASSESRLAGDGREQYF. The chain employs TRBV2 and TRBJ2-7; the D call of TRBD2 rests on TCRdb alone, since no DNA is present to check it. CDR1 and CDR2 (germline): SNHLY, FYNNEI. The CDR3 covers 17 residues.

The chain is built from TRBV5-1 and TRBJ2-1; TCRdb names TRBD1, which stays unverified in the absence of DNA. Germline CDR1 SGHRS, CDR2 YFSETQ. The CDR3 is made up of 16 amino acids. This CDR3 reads CASSWETGTFHNEQFF.

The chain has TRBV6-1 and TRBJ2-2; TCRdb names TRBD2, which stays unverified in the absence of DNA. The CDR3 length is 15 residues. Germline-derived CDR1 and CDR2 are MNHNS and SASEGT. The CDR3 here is CASSPLAANTGELFF.

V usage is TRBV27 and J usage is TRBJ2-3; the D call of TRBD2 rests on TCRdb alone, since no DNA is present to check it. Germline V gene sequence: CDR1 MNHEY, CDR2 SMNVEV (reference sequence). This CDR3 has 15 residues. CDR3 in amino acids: CASGGLAGSLDTQYF.

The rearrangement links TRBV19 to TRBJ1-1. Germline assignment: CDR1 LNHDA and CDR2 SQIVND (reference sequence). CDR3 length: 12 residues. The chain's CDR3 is CASKYVNTEAFF. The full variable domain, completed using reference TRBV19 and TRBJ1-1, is DGGITQSPKYLFRKEGQNVTLSCEQNLNHDAMYWYRQDPGQGLRLIYYSQIVNDFQKGDIAEGYSVSREKKESFPLTVTSAQKNPTAFYLCASKYVNTEAFFGQGTRLTVV.

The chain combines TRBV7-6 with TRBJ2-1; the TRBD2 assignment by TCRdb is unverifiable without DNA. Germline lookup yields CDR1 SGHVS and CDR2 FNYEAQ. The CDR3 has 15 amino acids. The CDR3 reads CASSLFIAGVNEQFF.

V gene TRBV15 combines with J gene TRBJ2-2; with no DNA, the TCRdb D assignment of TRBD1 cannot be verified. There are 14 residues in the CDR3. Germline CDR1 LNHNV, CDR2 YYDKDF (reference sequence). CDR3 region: CATTVDSAVGELFF.

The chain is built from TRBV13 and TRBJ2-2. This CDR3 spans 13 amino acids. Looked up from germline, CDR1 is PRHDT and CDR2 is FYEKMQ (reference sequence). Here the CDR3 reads CASSSGRTGELFF.

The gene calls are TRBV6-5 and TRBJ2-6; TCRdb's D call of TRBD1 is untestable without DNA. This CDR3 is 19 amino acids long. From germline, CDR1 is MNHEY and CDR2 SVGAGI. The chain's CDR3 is CASSYFGQGKGSGANVLTF.

This chain's CDR3 is CASSLKRGFGQAYTGELFF. V gene TRBV5-4 combines with J gene TRBJ2-2; checking the TCRdb D call of TRBD1 is not possible without DNA. Germline V lookup: CDR1 SGHNT, CDR2 YYREEE (reference sequence). This CDR3 is built from 19 residues.

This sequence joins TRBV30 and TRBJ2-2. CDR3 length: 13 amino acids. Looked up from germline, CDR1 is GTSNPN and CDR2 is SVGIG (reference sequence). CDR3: CAHHLENTGELFF.

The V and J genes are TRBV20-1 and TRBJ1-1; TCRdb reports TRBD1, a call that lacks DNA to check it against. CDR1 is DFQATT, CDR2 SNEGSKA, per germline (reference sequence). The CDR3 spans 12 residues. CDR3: CSDTQGAAEAFF.

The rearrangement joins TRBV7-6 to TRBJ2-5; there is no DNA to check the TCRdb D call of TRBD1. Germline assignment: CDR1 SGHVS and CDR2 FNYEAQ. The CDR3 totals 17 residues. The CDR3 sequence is CASRRTQGTPYQETQYF.

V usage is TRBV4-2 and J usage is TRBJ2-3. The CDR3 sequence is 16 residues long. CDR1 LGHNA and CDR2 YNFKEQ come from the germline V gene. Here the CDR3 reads CASSQGQPSSTDTQYF.

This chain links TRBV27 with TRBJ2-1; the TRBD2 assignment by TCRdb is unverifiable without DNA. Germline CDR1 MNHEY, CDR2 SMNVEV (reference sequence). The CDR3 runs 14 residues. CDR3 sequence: CASSLSDYHSEQFF.

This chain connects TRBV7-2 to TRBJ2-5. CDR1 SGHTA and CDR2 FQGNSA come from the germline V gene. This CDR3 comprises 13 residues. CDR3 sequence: CASSLGVGETQYF.